The sample holds a few counts of the clone carrying this TCR beta chain. The CDR3 sequence is 15 residues long. V was pared by 1 base and J by 7 bases, with 14 bases between. Unique molecular identifiers were incorporated when the TCRbeta library was constructed. From the PCR reads, TCRdb called clonotypes with MiXCR, one entry per CDR3 protein. The data contain 700,000 to 850,000 distinct CDR3 sequences, approximately 15% of them singletons. These data originate in a study of T-cell reconstitution after alpha-beta-depleted transplantation in children. This clonotype was obtained from a male patient between 5 and 17 years old who had a stem cell transplant for acute lymphoblastic leukemia, so the T cells may come from the graft donor. J is TRBJ1-5 and V is TRBV12-3 or TRBV12-4; D remains ambiguous. The sample in question was PBMCs, mostly from graft donor cells, obtained 360 days after TCRalphabeta/CD19-depleted stem cell transplant. The CDR3 region is CASSLDGVPRQPQHF. The CDR3 DNA reads TGTGCCAGCAGTTTAGATGGGGTTCCCCGACAGCCCCAGCATTTT.